The 16 T cell receptor beta chains reported below all come from one sample, sequenced in a study of T-cell memory formation after mild COVID-19. TCRdb reprocessed the 5' RACE reads with MiXCR, giving one entry per CDR3 protein. The data show roughly 450,000 distinct CDR3 sequences, roughly 18% seen once. Source material: PBMCs or a T cell subset sorted from them (not recorded which). These receptors originate from a young man who had mild COVID-19 (a few samples of this study predate the infection). Cell type and time point are not known.

A few counts support this clonotype. The rearrangement joins TRBV10-3 to TRBJ2-2, with D uncertain. CDR1 and CDR2 from the germline V gene are ENHRY and SYGVKD. This CDR3 has 14 amino acids. V lost 7 bases and J 1 base, leaving 10 bases between the germline ends. The CDR3 coding sequence is TGTGCCATCACACCCTATTTGAACACCGGGGAGCTGTTTTTT. It translates to CAITPYLNTGELFF.

This clonotype was counted a few times. The chain joins TRBV4-1 to TRBJ2-3; D perhaps matches TRBD2 (6 bases). Germline values: CDR1 MGHRA, CDR2 YSYEKL. Trimming shortened V by 0 bases and J by 7 bases, and 11 bases separated the two germline ends. The CDR3 is 14 residues long. CDR3: CASSQDWRENTQYF. The CDR3 nucleotides read TGCGCCAGCAGCCAAGATTGGAGGGAAAATACGCAGTATTTT.

The V call is TRBV7-2, the J call TRBJ2-5; 16 bases map to TRBD2. Germline lookup yields CDR1 SGHTA and CDR2 FQGNSA. V lost 4 bases to trimming and J lost 5 bases; unmatched junction nucleotides: 4. The CDR3 has 16 residues. The CDR3 nucleotides read TGTGCCAGCAGCTCGGGACTAGCGGGGGGGGCGGAGACCCAGTACTTC. Its translation: CASSSGLAGGAETQYF.

This clonotype was detected only a few times. The V gene is TRBV5-1, the J gene TRBJ1-1; 8 bases fit TRBD1. CDR1 and CDR2 from the germline V gene are SGHRS and YFSETQ. Trimming removed 2 bases from V and 4 bases from J; junction bases left unmatched: 4. CDR3 length equals 14 residues. The CDR3 spells CASSFTQGGTEAFF. As DNA, the CDR3 is TGCGCCAGCAGCTTTACACAGGGGGGCACTGAAGCTTTCTTT. Together with reference TRBV5-1 and TRBJ1-1, the CDR3 gives the full variable domain: KAGVTQTPRYLIKTRGQQVTLSCSPISGHRSVSWYQQTPGQGLQFLFEYFSETQRNKGNFPGRFSGRQFSNSRSEMNVSTLELGDSALYLCASSFTQGGTEAFFGQGTRLTVV.

This clonotype was found a few times. This chain uses TRBV28 with TRBJ1-5, with 9 bases identical to TRBD1. Losses at the gene ends were 4 bases for V and 6 bases for J; bases not matched to a gene: 7. Germline V lookup: CDR1 MDHEN, CDR2 SYDVKM. The CDR3 has 15 residues. The CDR3 sequence: CASSSETGGRQPQHF. CDR3 bases: TGTGCCAGCAGTTCCGAGACAGGGGGTCGTCAGCCCCAGCATTTT.

In this sample, this clonotype turned up a few times. This chain connects TRBV4-1 to TRBJ2-7, with TRBD1 identical over 12 bases. The CDR3 sequence is 16 residues long. CDR1 is MGHRA and CDR2 is YSYEKL in the germline V gene. J gave up 5 bases and V 1 base, and 6 bases lay outside the gene matches. CDR3 loop: CASSQVPGQGADEQYF. CDR3 in DNA: TGCGCCAGCAGCCAAGTCCCGGGACAGGGGGCCGACGAGCAGTACTTC.

The J gene is TRBJ1-2, the V gene TRBV30, with D maybe TRBD1 (5 bases). V was clipped by 1 base and J by 10 bases, with 16 bases between them. Germline CDR1 and CDR2: GTSNPN and SVGIG (reference sequence). CDR3 length: 13 amino acids. CDR3 in amino acids: CAWSGQPTRFYTF. DNA for the CDR3: TGTGCCTGGAGTGGACAGCCGACTAGGTTCTACACCTTC.

The J gene is TRBJ1-5, the V gene TRBV29-1; D is ambiguous. V lost 4 bases and J lost 7, with 14 bases in between. The CDR3 runs to 13 residues. Germline loops: CDR1 SQVTM, CDR2 ANQGSEA. As DNA, the CDR3 is TGCAGCGTTGTTAAGGAATCCGGGCAGCCCCAGCATTTT. Amino acid sequence: CSVVKESGQPQHF.

The chain employs TRBV5-1 and TRBJ2-3; D remains unclear. Per the germline V gene, CDR1 is SGHRS and CDR2 is YFSETQ. This CDR3 has 13 residues. V lost 4 bases, J lost 1 base, and 7 bases lay in between. This CDR3 reads CASSRLGTDTQYF. CDR3 nucleotides: TGCGCCAGCAGCCGTCTAGGCACAGATACGCAGTATTTT.

V gene TRBV11-2 combines with J gene TRBJ2-5; D not resolved. This CDR3 spans 13 amino acids. CDR1 is SGHAT and CDR2 is FQNNGV in the germline V gene. V gave up 4 bases and J gave up 2 bases, with 8 bases separating them. The CDR3 DNA reads TGTGCCAGCAGCTCAGACCATCAAGAGACCCAGTACTTC. This encodes CASSSDHQETQYF.

As DNA, the CDR3 is TGTGCCAGCATCGGGGATCAGGCAATCCAAGAGACCCAGTACTTC. It translates to CASIGDQAIQETQYF. The gene calls are TRBV2 and TRBJ2-5, with a weak D call TRBD2 (5 bases). Germline loops: CDR1 SNHLY, CDR2 FYNNEI. V dropped 7 bases and J dropped 1 base, with 16 bases sitting between them. The CDR3 has 15 residues. Full variable domain (rest looked up from reference TRBV2 and TRBJ2-5): EPEVTQTPSHQVTQMGQEVILRCVPISNHLYFYWYRQILGQKVEFLVSFYNNEISEKSEIFDDQFSVERPDGSNFTLKIRSTKLEDSAMYFCASIGDQAIQETQYFGPGTRLLVL.

This clonotype occurred a few times. This sequence joins TRBV20-1 and TRBJ2-5, with D perhaps TRBD1 or TRBD2 (5 bases each). The V gene's germline CDR1 is DFQATT and CDR2 SNEGSKA (reference sequence). This CDR3 has 15 residues. V was pared by 3 bases and J by 6 bases, with 20 bases between. CDR3: CSASSGGASSKTQYF. In nucleotides, the CDR3 is TGCAGTGCTAGTAGTGGGGGTGCCAGTAGCAAGACCCAGTACTTC.

The chain links TRBV19 to TRBJ1-2; 9 nucleotides agree with TRBD1. J gave up 7 bases and V 8 bases, and 5 bases lay outside the gene matches. CDR3 length: 12 amino acids. Germline V lookup: CDR1 LNHDA, CDR2 SQIVND (reference sequence). The CDR3 DNA follows: TGTGCCAGTGGGACAGGGTTTCGTGGCTACACCTTC. This translates into CASGTGFRGYTF.

The chain has TRBV6-5 and TRBJ2-1; the match to TRBD2 covers 11 bases. Unmatched junction bases numbered 7, after V lost 0 bases and J lost 6 bases. The CDR3 contains 17 residues. The germline gives CDR1 MNHEY, CDR2 SVGAGI. This chain's CDR3 is CASSYSSSSGGSNEQFF. In DNA form, the CDR3 reads TGTGCCAGCAGTTACTCGAGTTCTAGCGGGGGGTCCAATGAGCAGTTCTTC.

This clonotype has just a few counts. The V and J genes are TRBV29-1 and TRBJ2-2; D not resolved. The CDR3 totals 14 residues. Trimming took off 1 base at V and 0 bases at J, with 6 bases between the two ends. In germline, CDR1 is SQVTM, CDR2 ANQGSEA. CDR3 amino acids: CSVEGTPNTGELFF. DNA of the CDR3: TGCAGCGTTGAAGGCACCCCGAACACCGGGGAGCTGTTTTTT.

This clonotype was counted a few times. The J gene is TRBJ1-1, the V gene TRBV29-1, with D unclear. Germline loops: CDR1 SQVTM, CDR2 ANQGSEA. The CDR3 sequence is 13 residues long. The ends were cut back, 5 bases at V and 1 base at J, with 11 bases in the middle. The CDR3 DNA reads TGCAGCGTTAATTTCCGCTCGAACACTGAAGCTTTCTTT. It specifies CSVNFRSNTEAFF.